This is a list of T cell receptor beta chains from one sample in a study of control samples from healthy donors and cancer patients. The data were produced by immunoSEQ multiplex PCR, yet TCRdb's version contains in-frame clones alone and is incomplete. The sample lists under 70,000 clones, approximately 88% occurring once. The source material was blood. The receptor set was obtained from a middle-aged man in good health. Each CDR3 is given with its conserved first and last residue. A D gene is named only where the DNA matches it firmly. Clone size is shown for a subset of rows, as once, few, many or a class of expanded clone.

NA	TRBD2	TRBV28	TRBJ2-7	TGTGCCAGCAGTCCAATATGGGGGACTAGCGTCTACGAGCAGTACTTC	CASSPIWGTSVYEQYF
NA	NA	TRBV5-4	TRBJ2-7	TGTGCCAGCAGATCGTGGGGCAGGCCCGCCTCCGAGCAGTACTTC	CASRSWGRPASEQYF
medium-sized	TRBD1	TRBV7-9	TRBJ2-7	TGTGCCAGCAGTCGGACAGGGGGTCTTGGCGAGCAGTACTTC	CASSRTGGLGEQYF
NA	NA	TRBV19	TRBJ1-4	TGTGCCAGTTCGACAGCAACTAATGAAAAACTGTTTTTT	CASSTATNEKLFF
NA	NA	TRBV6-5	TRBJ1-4	TGTGCCAGCAGTCCGCTGGGGTGGGAAGAAAAACTGTTTTTT	CASSPLGWEEKLFF
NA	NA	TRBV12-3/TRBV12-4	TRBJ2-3	TGTGCCATCAGGGGAGCAGATACGCAGTATTTT	CAIRGADTQYF
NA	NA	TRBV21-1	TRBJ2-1	TGTGCCAGCAGCCCTTTGACTCGGGAAGCCCGGGGAAATGAGCAGTTCTTC	CASSPLTREARGNEQFF
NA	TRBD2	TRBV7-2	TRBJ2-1	TGTGCCAGCAGCGGAGGACTAGTAGTGGATGAGCAGTTCTTC	CASSGGLVVDEQFF
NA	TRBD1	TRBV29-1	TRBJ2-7	TGCAGCGTCCAGGACAGGCCCTACGAGCAGTACTTC	CSVQDRPYEQYF
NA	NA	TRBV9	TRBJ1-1	TGTGCCAGCAGCGTAGATTCGGTCGACACTGAAGCTTTCTTT	CASSVDSVDTEAFF
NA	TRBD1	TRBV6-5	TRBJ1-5	TGTGCCAGCACCTCCGGGACAGGCGGGCCCCAGCATTTT	CASTSGTGGPQHF
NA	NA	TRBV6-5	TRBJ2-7	TGTGCCAGCAGTTACTCAGGCAGGGACAACGAGCAGTACTTC	CASSYSGRDNEQYF
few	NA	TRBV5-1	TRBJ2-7	TGCGCCAGCAGCTACGACGCCGCGGCCTACGAGCAGTACTTC	CASSYDAAAYEQYF
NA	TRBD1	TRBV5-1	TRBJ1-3	TGCGCCAGCAGCTTGGGACAGGGCCCGGGAAACACCATATATTTT	CASSLGQGPGNTIYF
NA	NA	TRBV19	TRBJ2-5	TGTGCCAGTAGAAGGACCCTATTAGAGACCCAGTACTTC	CASRRTLLETQYF
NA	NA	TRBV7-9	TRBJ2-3	TGTGCCAGCAGCTTATGGACGCAGCTTGACACAGATACGCAGTATTTT	CASSLWTQLDTDTQYF